The 8 T cell receptor beta chains listed next were all sequenced from one sample in a study of CD8 T cells in ankylosing spondylitis. TCRdb fed the 5' RACE reads into MiXCR, producing one record per CDR3 protein. Of under 200,000 distinct CDR3 sequences listed, 13% are singletons. What was sequenced was blood, either unsorted or a sorted T cell fraction (not recorded which). The receptors were gathered from a female donor with ankylosing spondylitis or in good health (not recorded which).

This clonotype was seen just once. The chain uses TRBV7-2 and TRBJ2-7; D gene uncertain. Trimming cost V 8 bases and J 5 bases, with 28 bases left between them. Germline V gene sequence: CDR1 SGHTA, CDR2 FQGNSA. The CDR3 contains 17 residues. CDR3 nucleotides: TGTGCCAGCTGCCTGCCCCCCTGTCCCACCGGAGCCCACGAGCAGTACTTC. As protein: CASCLPPCPTGAHEQYF. Supplemented by reference TRBV7-2 and TRBJ2-7, the full variable domain reads GAGVSQSPSNKVTEKGKDVELRCDPISGHTALYWYRQSLGQGLEFLIYFQGNSAPDKSGLPSDRFSAERTGGSVSTLTIQRTQQEDSAVYLCASCLPPCPTGAHEQYFGPGTRLTVT.

As DNA, the CDR3 is TGCGCCAGCAGCTCCGGACTAGATTTCTACGAGCAGTACTTC. Translation gives CASSSGLDFYEQYF. This chain joins TRBV5-1 and TRBJ2-7; 7 bases agree with TRBD2. This CDR3 region has 14 residues. V gave up 3 bases and J gave up 3 bases; unmatched junction bases: 6. The germline V gene encodes CDR1 SGHRS and CDR2 YFSETQ.

V gene TRBV28 combines with J gene TRBJ1-2, with 8 nucleotides matching TRBD1. Germline V lookup: CDR1 MDHEN, CDR2 SYDVKM. The CDR3 is 12 residues long. The V segment lost 10 bases and the J segment 7 bases; nucleotides outside the gene matches: 8. The CDR3 DNA follows: TGTGCCACTGGACAGGGTACCGGTGGCTACACCTTC. This codes for CATGQGTGGYTF.

This clonotype was recorded many times. The CDR3 DNA reads TGTGCCAGCAGCCAAGCCTCCAGGGGGCATGGTGGAAACACCATATATTTT. It codes for CASSQASRGHGGNTIYF. The chain links TRBV3-1 to TRBJ1-3; TRBD1 matches 8 bases. This CDR3 is built from 17 residues. Trimming removed 1 base from V and 3 bases from J; junction bases left unmatched: 8. From germline, CDR1 is LGHDT and CDR2 YNNKEL (reference sequence).

In its sample, this clonotype was seen many times. This chain links TRBV20-1 with TRBJ1-3; D remains ambiguous. The CDR3 contains 14 residues. Trimming took off 1 base at V and 0 bases at J, with 7 bases between the two ends. The germline V gene has CDR1 DFQATT and CDR2 SNEGSKA (reference sequence). CDR3 region: CSARGSFSGNTIYF. The DNA for the CDR3 is TGCAGTGCTAGAGGGTCTTTCTCTGGAAACACCATATATTTT.

This clonotype was detected ten times or more. This chain joins TRBV6-1 and TRBJ2-3; 12 bases match TRBD2. V shed 3 bases and J 1 base; nucleotides not matched to a gene: 11. CDR1 and CDR2 from the germline V gene are MNHNS and SASEGT. The CDR3 has 19 amino acids. The CDR3 DNA sequence: TGTGCCAGCAGTGATGGGCGGCTAGCGGGAGGGAGGGGCACAGATACGCAGTATTTT. Translating it yields CASSDGRLAGGRGTDTQYF.

A few counts support this clonotype. The chain combines TRBV6-2 or TRBV6-3 with TRBJ2-7, with TRBD1 as a possible D gene (5 bases). CDR1 MNHEY and CDR2 SVGEGT come from the germline V gene. Trimming pared 2 bases from V and 2 bases from J, leaving 34 bases between. The CDR3 runs to 22 residues. The CDR3 loop reads CASSYPRGQNWRSGVLTYEQYF. CDR3 DNA: TGTGCCAGCAGTTACCCCCGTGGACAAAATTGGCGGTCTGGGGTACTCACCTACGAGCAGTACTTC.

This chain connects TRBV5-1 to TRBJ2-7; either TRBD1 or TRBD2 may supply D (5 bases each). This CDR3 has 14 amino acids. The V end lost 5 bases, the J end lost 0 bases, and 12 bases lay between the germline ends. CDR1 is SGHRS, CDR2 YFSETQ, per germline. CDR3 loop: CASSQGGSSYEQYF. CDR3 DNA: TGCGCCAGCAGTCAGGGTGGGAGCTCCTACGAGCAGTACTTC.